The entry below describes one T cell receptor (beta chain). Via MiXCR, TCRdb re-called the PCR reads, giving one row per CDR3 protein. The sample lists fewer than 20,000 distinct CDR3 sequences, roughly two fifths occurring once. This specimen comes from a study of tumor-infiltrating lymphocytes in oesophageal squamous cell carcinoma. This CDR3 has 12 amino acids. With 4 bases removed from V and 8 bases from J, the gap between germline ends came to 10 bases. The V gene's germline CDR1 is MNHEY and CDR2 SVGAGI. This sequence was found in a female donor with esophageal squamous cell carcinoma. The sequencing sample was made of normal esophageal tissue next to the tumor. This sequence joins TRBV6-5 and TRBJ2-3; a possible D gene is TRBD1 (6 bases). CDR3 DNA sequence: TGTGCCAGCAGTTCCAGGGGCGGTACGCAGTATTTT. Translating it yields CASSSRGGTQYF.